The 30 T cell receptor beta chains in this list originate from one sample, sequenced in a study of cytomegalovirus exposure and HLA in healthy donors. 13 Jbeta primers and 60 Vbeta primers were used for the PCR. Profiled with immunoSEQ multiplex PCR; TCRdb holds only in-frame clones, not every one. The data hold around 67,000 clones, with less than 80% observed a single time. The sequenced sample consisted of PBMCs. These receptors were taken from a woman between 50 and 59 years old in good health and CMV-seronegative.

This clone was seen only a few times. This rearrangement joins TRBV7-2 to TRBJ2-5; 10 positions match TRBD1. CDR3 length equals 14 residues. Germline CDR1 and CDR2: SGHTA and FQGNSA. V trimming: 5 bases; J trimming: 4 bases; junction bases outside the gene matches: 4. CDR3 DNA sequence: TGTGCCAGCAGCCTGGGACAGGGGATAGAGACCCAGTACTTC. Amino acid sequence: CASSLGQGIETQYF.

V is TRBV9 and J is TRBJ2-3; no reliable D call. The CDR3 contains 13 residues. V lost 0 bases and J 7 bases, leaving 9 bases between the germline ends. From germline, CDR1 is SGDLS and CDR2 YYNGEE. CDR3 residues: CASSVAGQNTQYF. The CDR3, as DNA: TGTGCCAGCAGCGTAGCTGGGCAGAATACGCAGTATTTT.

The genes are TRBV4-1 and TRBJ2-7; 9 positions match TRBD1. Germline V gene sequence: CDR1 MGHRA, CDR2 YSYEKL. The length of the CDR3 is 14 residues. V shed 1 base and J 6 bases; nucleotides not matched to a gene: 4. This CDR3 reads CASSQVADRGEQYF. The CDR3 DNA is TGCGCCAGCAGCCAAGTTGCGGACAGGGGCGAGCAGTACTTC.

The gene calls are TRBV7-2 and TRBJ2-5; D remains unclear. The germline V gene encodes CDR1 SGHTA and CDR2 FQGNSA. Deletions cut 5 bases from V and 0 bases from J, with 13 bases between. CDR3 size: 15 residues. CDR3 sequence: CASSVGPWNQETQYF. CDR3 coding DNA: TGTGCCAGCAGCGTTGGGCCATGGAACCAAGAGACCCAGTACTTC.

The rearrangement uses TRBV18 and TRBJ2-7; 8 bases are a match to TRBD2. The CDR3 runs to 18 residues. V was clipped by 4 bases and J by 6 bases; unmatched bases: 20. Germline V gives CDR1 KGHSH, CDR2 LQKENI. CDR3 sequence reads: CASSLTREGRTSRGEQYF. The CDR3 DNA reads TGTGCCAGCTCACTTACTCGCGAGGGAAGGACTAGCAGGGGCGAGCAGTACTTC.

The V and J genes are TRBV5-1 and TRBJ2-7; D is undetermined. V dropped 0 bases and J dropped 12 bases, with 16 bases sitting between them. There are 13 residues in the CDR3. In germline, CDR1 is SGHRS, CDR2 YFSETQ. CDR3 protein: CASSLEVSETSYF. CDR3 DNA: TGCGCCAGCAGCTTGGAGGTTTCGGAGACCTCGTACTTC.

The chain is built from TRBV5-1 and TRBJ2-7; 10 bases fit TRBD2. Germline CDR1 is SGHRS and CDR2 is YFSETQ. J gave up 7 bases and V 0 bases, and 7 bases lay outside the gene matches. This CDR3 contains 15 residues. Here the CDR3 DNA reads TGCGCCAGCAGCTTGGGGCTAGCGGGAGTGGGTGAGCAGTACTTC. As protein: CASSLGLAGVGEQYF. The variable domain in full, with the rest retrieved from reference TRBV5-1 and TRBJ2-7, is KAGVTQTPRYLIKTRGQQVTLSCSPISGHRSVSWYQQTPGQGLQFLFEYFSETQRNKGNFPGRFSGRQFSNSRSEMNVSTLELGDSALYLCASSLGLAGVGEQYFGPGTRLTVT.

This clone was counted a few times. The chain combines TRBV11-3 with TRBJ2-1, with a weak D call TRBD1 (6 bases). This CDR3 region has 15 residues. Trimming cost V 1 base and J 4 bases, with 11 bases left between them. CDR1 is SGHNT and CDR2 is YENEEA in the germline V gene. In DNA form, the CDR3 reads TGTGCCAGCAGCTTAGTGCAGGGGCTATACAATGAGCAGTTCTTC. It translates to CASSLVQGLYNEQFF.

The V call is TRBV9, the J call TRBJ2-7; TRBD2 matches 14 bases. CDR1 and CDR2 (germline): SGDLS, YYNGEE. J gave up 1 base and V 2 bases, and 17 bases lay outside the gene matches. The CDR3 contains 21 residues. The DNA for the CDR3 is TGTGCCAGCAGCGTTGGGACTAGCGGGAGAGGGAGATTGGAGGGGTCCTACGAGCAGTACTTC. Amino acid sequence: CASSVGTSGRGRLEGSYEQYF.

The chain links TRBV6-5 to TRBJ2-3; D possibly corresponds to TRBD2 (6 bases). CDR3 length: 16 amino acids. V lost 2 bases and J 1 base, leaving 13 bases between the germline ends. Looked up from germline, CDR1 is MNHEY and CDR2 is SVGAGI. In DNA form, the CDR3 reads TGTGCCAGCAGTTACGACCGGGGAGGAGGCACAGATACGCAGTATTTT. This translates into CASSYDRGGGTDTQYF.

V is TRBV7-9 and J is TRBJ1-1; D unclear. Germline V CDR1 and CDR2: SEHNR, FQNEAQ (reference sequence). There are 12 residues in the CDR3. V was pared by 2 bases and J by 8 bases, with 9 bases between. CDR3 sequence reads: CASSLYGGEAFF. The CDR3 DNA reads TGTGCCAGCAGCTTATACGGAGGGGAAGCTTTCTTT. Supplemented by reference TRBV7-9 and TRBJ1-1, the full variable domain reads DTGVSQNPRHKITKRGQNVTFRCDPISEHNRLYWYRQTLGQGPEFLTYFQNEAQLEKSRLLSDRFSAERPKGSFSTLEIQRTEQGDSAMYLCASSLYGGEAFFGQGTRLTVV.

The rearrangement links TRBV18 to TRBJ1-1; possible D gene TRBD1, 5 bases. This CDR3 has 13 amino acids. The germline gives CDR1 KGHSH, CDR2 LQKENI. V shed 6 bases and J shed 11 bases, with 19 bases lying between them. CDR3: CASSTIPTGGAFF. Written as DNA, the CDR3 is TGTGCCAGCTCGACAATCCCGACGGGGGGTGCTTTCTTT.

This chain connects TRBV2 to TRBJ1-2; a possible D gene is TRBD1 (5 bases). Germline V gives CDR1 SNHLY, CDR2 FYNNEI. Between the trimmed V and J ends, which lost 8 bases and 10 bases, there was a span of 17 bases. The CDR3 spans 12 residues. The CDR3 loop is CASGAREVVYTF. The CDR3 DNA sequence: TGTGCCAGCGGGGCCCGGGAGGTTGTCTACACCTTC. Using reference TRBV2 and TRBJ1-2 for the parts outside the CDR3, the full variable domain is EPEVTQTPSHQVTQMGQEVILRCVPISNHLYFYWYRQILGQKVEFLVSFYNNEISEKSEIFDDQFSVERPDGSNFTLKIRSTKLEDSAMYFCASGAREVVYTFGSGTRLTVV.

The CDR3 nucleotides are TGTGCCAGCAGCTTGGAAGGAGGGCAGGCTCAGCCCCAGCATTTT. Its protein is CASSLEGGQAQPQHF. This chain connects TRBV5-4 to TRBJ1-5; no clear D gene. Germline CDR1 is SGHNT and CDR2 is YYREEE (reference sequence). CDR3 length equals 15 residues. V lost 0 bases and J lost 6, with 13 bases in between.

The chain carries TRBV5-8 and TRBJ1-1; possible D gene TRBD1, 5 bases. The CDR3 runs 14 residues. Trimming stripped 5 bases from V and 3 bases from J, with 14 bases between. Germline V gene data show CDR1 as SGHTS and CDR2 as YDEGEE. CDR3 nucleotide sequence: TGTGCCAGCAGTCCTCTTACAGGACACACTGAAGCTTTCTTT. Its protein product is CASSPLTGHTEAFF. The full variable domain, with the rest looked up from reference TRBV5-8 and TRBJ1-1, is EAGVTQSPTHLIKTRGQQATLRCSPISGHTSVYWYQQALGLGLQFLLWYDEGEERNRGNFPPRFSGRQFPNYSSELNVNALELEDSALYLCASSPLTGHTEAFFGQGTRLTVV.

This chain uses TRBV13 with TRBJ1-2; D not resolved. The length of the CDR3 is 14 residues. Germline CDR1 reads PRHDT; CDR2 reads FYEKMQ (reference sequence). V shed 1 base and J shed 6 bases, with 12 bases lying between them. Here the CDR3 reads CASSLDGLGDGYTF. The DNA of the CDR3 is TGTGCCAGCAGCTTAGATGGGCTCGGTGATGGCTACACCTTC.

This sequence joins TRBV5-1 and TRBJ2-2, with TRBD2 identical over 10 bases. The CDR3 contains 17 residues. Germline loops: CDR1 SGHRS, CDR2 YFSETQ. V shed 3 bases and J 6 bases; nucleotides not matched to a gene: 11. CDR3 in DNA: TGCGCCAGCAGCTCCCTCCCCAAGCGGGAGGGTCCCGGGGAGCTGTTTTTT. It yields the protein CASSSLPKREGPGELFF. The variable domain in full, with the rest retrieved from reference TRBV5-1 and TRBJ2-2, is KAGVTQTPRYLIKTRGQQVTLSCSPISGHRSVSWYQQTPGQGLQFLFEYFSETQRNKGNFPGRFSGRQFSNSRSEMNVSTLELGDSALYLCASSSLPKREGPGELFFGEGSRLTVL.

V and J are TRBV7-3 and TRBJ2-1; possible D gene TRBD2, 6 bases. V was pared by 5 bases and J by 3 bases, with 14 bases between. The CDR3 extends over 15 amino acids. Per germline, CDR1 SGHTA and CDR2 FQGTGA. The DNA for the CDR3 is TGTGCCAGCAGCCCCGGACTTAGCGGCTACAATGAGCAGTTCTTC. Its translation: CASSPGLSGYNEQFF.

This clone was detected ten times or more. The CDR3 sequence is CASSRQTGGIEKLFF. CDR3 DNA: TGCGCCAGCAGCCGACAGACAGGGGGCATTGAAAAACTGTTTTTT. The chain recombines TRBV4-3 with TRBJ1-4; 10 bases align to TRBD1. Looked up from germline, CDR1 is LGHNA and CDR2 is YSLEER. The CDR3 covers 15 residues. The ends lost 4 bases at V and 7 bases at J; junction bases unmatched: 6.

By share, this clone ranks as medium-sized. This chain links TRBV9 with TRBJ2-3; 8 bases line up with TRBD2. Per germline, CDR1 SGDLS and CDR2 YYNGEE. The CDR3 runs to 14 residues. Trimming removed 6 bases from V and 3 bases from J; junction bases left unmatched: 6. This chain's CDR3 is CASTPGGGTDTQYF. The DNA of the CDR3 is TGTGCCAGCACCCCGGGAGGGGGTACAGATACGCAGTATTTT.

This chain uses TRBV6-5 with TRBJ1-4, with D unresolved. The ends were cut back, 2 bases at V and 8 bases at J, with 6 bases in the middle. The CDR3 has 12 amino acids. CDR1 is MNHEY, CDR2 SVGAGI, per germline. CDR3 bases: TGTGCCAGCAGTTACCCGGGGGAAAAACTGTTTTTT. It is translated as CASSYPGEKLFF.

The V and J genes are TRBV6-4 and TRBJ2-3; 8 bases fit TRBD1. V trimming: 5 bases; J trimming: 1 base; junction bases outside the gene matches: 2. The CDR3 is 14 amino acids. The germline V gene has CDR1 MRHNA and CDR2 SNTAGT. Here the CDR3 reads CASSPTGGTDTQYF. The DNA of the CDR3 is TGTGCCAGCAGTCCGACAGGGGGCACAGATACGCAGTATTTT.

By its share, this clone is medium-sized. Other DNA sequences of this sample code for an identical CDR3. The genes are TRBV5-4 and TRBJ1-1; D is unresolved. CDR1 and CDR2 from the germline V gene are SGHNT and YYREEE (reference sequence). The germline V and J ends were trimmed by 5 bases and 3 bases, with 8 bases remaining between them. The CDR3 sequence is 12 residues long. The CDR3 nucleotides read TGTGCCAGCAGGGGAGTTGACACTGAAGCTTTCTTT. It encodes CASRGVDTEAFF.

This clone showed up just a few times. The chain carries TRBV5-1 and TRBJ2-1, with 10 bases aligning to TRBD2. Trimming at V came to 0 bases and at J to 4 bases, leaving 4 bases not matched to a gene. The CDR3 has 16 residues. Germline CDR1 is SGHRS and CDR2 is YFSETQ. CDR3 in amino acids: CASSLVGTSAYNEQFF. CDR3 DNA sequence: TGCGCCAGCAGCTTGGTGGGGACTAGCGCGTACAATGAGCAGTTCTTC.

This clone was seen only a few times. The rearrangement uses TRBV5-6 and TRBJ2-7; D might be TRBD2 (6 bases). Germline V gene data show CDR1 as SGHDT and CDR2 as YYEEEE. The V and J ends lost 2 bases and 2 bases respectively, with 11 bases between them. CDR3 length: 14 amino acids. CDR3 protein: CASSFETRPYEQYF. The CDR3, as DNA: TGTGCCAGCAGCTTTGAGACTAGACCCTACGAGCAGTACTTC.

The rearrangement joins TRBV6-5 to TRBJ2-7; maybe TRBD1 (6 bases). Trimming removed 5 bases from V and 4 bases from J, with 6 bases in between. Germline V gives CDR1 MNHEY, CDR2 SVGAGI. CDR3 length: 11 amino acids. The CDR3, as DNA: TGTGCCAGCAGTACAGGGTACGAGCAGTACTTC. It is translated as CASSTGYEQYF.

This clone has just one count. The chain is built from TRBV19 and TRBJ1-1; D gene uncertain. The CDR3 runs 12 residues. Germline-derived CDR1 and CDR2 are LNHDA and SQIVND (reference sequence). The ends were cut back, 5 bases at V and 13 bases at J, with 17 bases in the middle. CDR3 DNA: TGTGCCAGTAGTCCCCGGGATCGGTTGAGTTTCTTT. Translated, it gives CASSPRDRLSFF.

This clone was seen more than once but under ten times. The J gene is TRBJ1-1, the V gene TRBV23-1; 8 bases are shared with TRBD1. TRBV23-1 is assigned to the ORF class and has an uncertain function. V lost 3 bases to trimming and J lost 0 bases; unmatched junction nucleotides: 6. The length of the CDR3 is 16 residues. CDR3 region: CASSQPTGDLNTEAFF. The CDR3 nucleotides read TGCGCCAGCAGTCAGCCGACAGGGGACCTGAACACTGAAGCTTTCTTT.

This clone came up a few times. J is TRBJ2-5 and V is TRBV5-1; 7 positions agree with TRBD1. Trimming cost V 0 bases and J 5 bases; bases outside gene matches: 4. The CDR3 totals 14 residues. Germline V CDR1 and CDR2: SGHRS, YFSETQ. CDR3 coding DNA: TGCGCCAGCAGCTTGGAGGGCAGGGGGGAGACCCAGTACTTC. Translated: CASSLEGRGETQYF.

Comments on this clone: The CDR3 does not close with the conserved phenylalanine or tryptophan, likely indicating a read error. It is unclear where the CDR3 begins or ends on the DNA, so no DNA is shown, and the CDR3 is as TCRdb lists it. V gene TRBV5-4 combines with J gene TRBJ2-7; the D call in the table, TRBD2, was not verified against the DNA. The CDR3 length equals 14 residues, ends included. Germline assignment: CDR1 SGHNT and CDR2 YYREEE (reference sequence). CDR3 region: CASSKSGLAALIPS.